The 22 T cell receptor beta chains below come from one sample, sequenced in a study of persistence of HIV-infected CD4 T cells. The immunoSEQ assay was version 4, run in survey mode. Measured with immunoSEQ multiplex PCR; TCRdb has only the in-frame clones, and not every one. The repertoire holds roughly 35,000 clones, 80% to 90% seen once, with roughly 1.3% in the top ten. Antigen specificity for these receptors is unknown. This nonspecific control used anti-CD3/anti-CD28 bead stimulation of CD4+ T cells. Responding CD4+ T cells were sorted by upregulation of both CD40 ligand and CD69. Material: CD4+ T cells sorted from PBMCs after approximately 20-hour stimulation, obtained from a patient who received antiretroviral therapy. These receptors were obtained from an adult man with HIV who was CMV-seropositive.

About this clone: A read error may account for a junction end that differs from germline. CDR3 nucleotide sequence: TGTGCCAGCAGTGCCCCGTACGGGCAGTACTTC. This gives the protein CASSAPYGQYF. V usage is TRBV6-4 and J usage is TRBJ2-7; no firm D call. The CDR3 is 11 residues long. Germline CDR1 is MRHNA and CDR2 is SNTAGT.

The chain couples TRBV7-2 to TRBJ2-3, with a tentative D call TRBD2 (6 bases). The V and J ends lost 5 bases and 1 base respectively, with 13 bases between them. Germline V gives CDR1 SGHTA, CDR2 FQGNSA. The CDR3 is 15 residues long. The CDR3 nucleotides are TGTGCCAGCAGCAAATGGAGGGGCGGCACAGATACGCAGTATTTT. Its protein product is CASSKWRGGTDTQYF.

J is TRBJ2-4 and V is TRBV30; perhaps D is TRBD1 or TRBD2 (5 bases each). V was trimmed by 5 bases and J by 11 bases, leaving 10 bases between them. CDR1 and CDR2 from the germline V gene are GTSNPN and SVGIG (reference sequence). This CDR3 region has 10 residues. This CDR3 reads CAWGGRLQYF. The DNA of the CDR3 is TGTGCCTGGGGGGGACGGCTTCAGTACTTC.

The chain carries TRBV27 and TRBJ1-1; possibly TRBD1 for D (6 bases). Per germline, CDR1 MNHEY and CDR2 SMNVEV (reference sequence). V lost 4 bases and J lost 7, with 10 bases in between. The CDR3 has 12 amino acids. The CDR3 nucleotides are TGTGCCAGCAGTTGGGGACAAGGTGAAGCTTTCTTT. Protein product: CASSWGQGEAFF.

This chain uses TRBV7-2 with TRBJ2-1; TRBD1 aligns across 7 bases. V was clipped by 5 bases and J by 2 bases; unmatched bases: 6. Per germline, CDR1 SGHTA and CDR2 FQGNSA. The length of the CDR3 is 15 residues. The chain's CDR3 is CASSPDRAAYNEQFF. For the CDR3, the DNA is TGTGCCAGCAGCCCTGACAGGGCGGCCTACAATGAGCAGTTCTTC.

The chain couples TRBV3-1 (or the pseudogene TRBV3-2) to TRBJ1-6; TRBD1 aligns across 8 bases. This CDR3 is 15 amino acids long. Germline lookup yields CDR1 LGHDT and CDR2 YNNKEL (reference sequence). The V and J ends lost 5 bases and 7 bases, in that order; junction bases with no gene match: 7. CDR3 region: CASSGGDRWNSPLHF. The CDR3 DNA follows: TGTGCCAGCAGCGGGGGGGACAGGTGGAATTCACCCCTCCACTTT.

The chain combines TRBV5-8 with TRBJ2-1; D perhaps matches TRBD1 (6 bases). Germline lookup yields CDR1 SGHTS and CDR2 YDEGEE. Trimming removed 4 bases at V and 8 bases at J, with 19 bases between. The CDR3 consists of 15 residues. The CDR3 spells CASSRRGVGFDEQFF. The CDR3, as DNA: TGTGCCAGCAGCCGCAGGGGTGTAGGATTCGATGAGCAGTTCTTC.

The chain combines TRBV6-5 with TRBJ1-5; 8 bases align to TRBD1. The CDR3 is made up of 13 amino acids. J gave up 5 bases and V 6 bases, and 3 bases lay outside the gene matches. The germline CDR1 and CDR2 sequences are MNHEY and SVGAGI. CDR3 DNA sequence: TGTGCCAGCAGAATGGACAGGGATCAGCCCCAGCATTTT. Translated: CASRMDRDQPQHF.

This chain connects TRBV10-3 to TRBJ2-7; 10 bases line up with TRBD2. CDR3 length equals 13 residues. CDR1 and CDR2 from the germline V gene are ENHRY and SYGVKD. J gave up 5 bases and V 7 bases, and 5 bases lay outside the gene matches. CDR3 loop: CAIMASGSNEQYF. The CDR3 nucleotides are TGTGCCATCATGGCTAGCGGGAGCAACGAGCAGTACTTC.

The V and J genes are TRBV6-2 or TRBV6-3 and TRBJ1-5; D remains unclear. The CDR3 totals 16 residues. CDR1 is MNHEY, CDR2 SVGEGT, per germline. Trimming took off 7 bases at V and 3 bases at J, with 19 bases between the two ends. CDR3 in amino acids: CASTPWAGLSNQPQHF. DNA of the CDR3: TGTGCCAGCACCCCTTGGGCGGGTCTTTCCAATCAGCCCCAGCATTTT.

The chain links TRBV29-1 to TRBJ1-2; 7 bases line up with TRBD1. V was clipped by 6 bases and J by 4 bases; unmatched bases: 5. The germline CDR1 and CDR2 sequences are SQVTM and ANQGSEA. The CDR3 totals 12 residues. CDR3 in amino acids: CSVVQGTYGYTF. Here the CDR3 DNA reads TGCAGCGTCGTACAGGGGACCTATGGCTACACCTTC.

This clone occurred once. This chain uses TRBV4-1 with TRBJ1-1, with TRBD1 as a possible D gene (5 bases). The V gene's germline CDR1 is MGHRA and CDR2 YSYEKL. The CDR3 consists of 16 residues. V dropped 7 bases and J dropped 6 bases, with 24 bases sitting between them. The CDR3 nucleotides are TGCGCCAGCATAAATACCGGGACGGGGGGTTTCCCTGAAGCTTTCTTT. Protein product: CASINTGTGGFPEAFF.

This chain connects TRBV10-1 to TRBJ2-1; D gene unclear. Germline V gene data show CDR1 as WNHNN and CDR2 as SYGVQD (reference sequence). V was shortened by 4 bases and J by 1 base, with 8 bases between the two germline ends. This CDR3 comprises 14 residues. In DNA form, the CDR3 reads TGCGCCAGCAGTGGTCCGGGTTCCTACAATGAGCAGTTCTTC. Amino acid sequence: CASSGPGSYNEQFF.

This chain links TRBV2 with TRBJ1-6, with D perhaps TRBD1 (5 bases). CDR1 and CDR2 (germline): SNHLY, FYNNEI. V was trimmed by 3 bases and J by 13 bases, leaving 10 bases between them. The CDR3 contains 12 residues. The CDR3 DNA follows: TGTGCCAGCAGTGAGGGACTCTCCCCCCTCCACTTT. Translated: CASSEGLSPLHF.

The chain joins TRBV25-1 to TRBJ1-1, with D perhaps TRBD1 (5 bases). From germline, CDR1 is MGHDK and CDR2 SYGVNS. V was clipped by 4 bases and J by 1 base, with 13 bases between them. The CDR3 is 15 amino acids. The CDR3 DNA reads as TGTGCCAGCAGTGCTCAACTGACAGCGAACACTGAAGCTTTCTTT. The encoded protein is CASSAQLTANTEAFF.

The DNA for the CDR3 is TGTGCCAGCAGCTTGGCCTTCGGAGGGAACACTGAAGCTTTCTTT. The encoded protein is CASSLAFGGNTEAFF. The chain uses TRBV7-9 and TRBJ1-1; D remains unclear. Trimming pared 3 bases from V and 1 base from J, leaving 12 bases between. Per the germline V gene, CDR1 is SEHNR and CDR2 is FQNEAQ (reference sequence). The CDR3 covers 15 residues.

Written as DNA, the CDR3 is TGTGCCAGCAGCCCCTCCTGGGGGGTGCGAGTCACCGGGGAGCTGTTTTTT. Amino acids: CASSPSWGVRVTGELFF. The V and J genes are TRBV7-2 and TRBJ2-2, with D perhaps matching TRBD2 (6 bases). In germline, CDR1 is SGHTA, CDR2 FQGNSA. The CDR3 is 17 amino acids. V lost 5 bases and J 4 bases, leaving 20 bases between the germline ends. Using reference TRBV7-2 and TRBJ2-2 for the parts outside the CDR3, the full variable domain is GAGVSQSPSNKVTEKGKDVELRCDPISGHTALYWYRQSLGQGLEFLIYFQGNSAPDKSGLPSDRFSAERTGGSVSTLTIQRTQQEDSAVYLCASSPSWGVRVTGELFFGEGSRLTVL.

This clone appeared a single time. The DNA of the CDR3 is TGTGCCAGCAGCGTAGGCAGGGGGAGTTACAATGAGCAGTTCTTC. It is translated as CASSVGRGSYNEQFF. The chain employs TRBV9 and TRBJ2-1; TRBD1 matches 7 bases. Trimming cost V 0 bases and J 4 bases; bases outside gene matches: 4. CDR1 SGDLS and CDR2 YYNGEE come from the germline V gene. This CDR3 contains 15 residues.

The chain is built from TRBV6-6 and TRBJ1-2; weak D call: TRBD1 (5 bases). Germline V lookup: CDR1 MNHNY, CDR2 SVGAGI (reference sequence). The CDR3 sequence is 13 residues long. V was cut by 0 bases and J by 7 bases, with 9 bases left in between. The CDR3 DNA follows: TGTGCCAGCAGTTACTCGATTGGGGGTGGCTACACCTTC. It translates to CASSYSIGGGYTF.

This clone showed up just once. This rearrangement joins TRBV10-3 to TRBJ1-2, with TRBD1 matching 10 bases. Germline loops: CDR1 ENHRY, CDR2 SYGVKD. V trimming: 3 bases; J trimming: 5 bases; junction bases outside the gene matches: 6. The CDR3 contains 15 residues. CDR3 region: CAISEETGGKYGYTF. The DNA of the CDR3 is TGTGCCATCAGTGAAGAGACAGGGGGCAAGTATGGCTACACCTTC.

The chain combines TRBV5-1 with TRBJ1-2; D may be TRBD1 (6 bases). This CDR3 has 14 amino acids. Germline V gene sequence: CDR1 SGHRS, CDR2 YFSETQ. Deletions cut 0 bases from V and 1 base from J, with 7 bases between. This CDR3 is CASSLGTVNYGYTF. CDR3 sequence (DNA): TGCGCCAGCAGCTTGGGGACAGTTAACTATGGCTACACCTTC.

CDR3 DNA sequence: TGTGCCAGTAGTATAGATCCCCCCGGGCTGGCCAGCAATCAGCCCCAGCATTTT. Its translation: CASSIDPPGLASNQPQHF. V gene TRBV19 combines with J gene TRBJ1-5, with no clear D. V gave up 0 bases and J gave up 1 base, with 16 bases separating them. The germline V gene encodes CDR1 LNHDA and CDR2 SQIVND (reference sequence). The CDR3 has 18 amino acids.